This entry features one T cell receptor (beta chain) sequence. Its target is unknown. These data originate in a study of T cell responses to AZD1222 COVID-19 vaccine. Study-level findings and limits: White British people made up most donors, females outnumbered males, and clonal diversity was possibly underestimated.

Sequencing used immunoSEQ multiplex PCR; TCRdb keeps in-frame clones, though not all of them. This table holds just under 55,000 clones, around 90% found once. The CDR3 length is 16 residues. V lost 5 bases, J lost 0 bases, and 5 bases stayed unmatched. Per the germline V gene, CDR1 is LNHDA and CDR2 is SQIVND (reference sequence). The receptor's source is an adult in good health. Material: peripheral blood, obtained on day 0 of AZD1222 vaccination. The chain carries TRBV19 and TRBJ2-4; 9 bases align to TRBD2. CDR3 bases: TGTGCCAGTAGTGTTAGCGGGGGCCGAGCCAAAAACATTCAGTACTTC. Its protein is CASSVSGGRAKNIQYF.